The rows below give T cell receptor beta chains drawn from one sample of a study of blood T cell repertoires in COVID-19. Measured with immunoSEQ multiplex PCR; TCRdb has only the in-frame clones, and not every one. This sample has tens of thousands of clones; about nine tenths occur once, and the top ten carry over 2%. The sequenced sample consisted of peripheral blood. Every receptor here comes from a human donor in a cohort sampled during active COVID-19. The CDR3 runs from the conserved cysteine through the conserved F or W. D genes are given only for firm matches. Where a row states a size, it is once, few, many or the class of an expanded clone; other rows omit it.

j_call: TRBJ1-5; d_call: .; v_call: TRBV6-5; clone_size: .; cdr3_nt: TGTGCCAGCAGTTACTCGGCAGATTATAGCAATCAGCCCCAGCATTTT; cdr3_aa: CASSYSADYSNQPQHF
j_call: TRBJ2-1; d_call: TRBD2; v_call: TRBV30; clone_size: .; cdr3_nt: TGTGCCTGGAGCCTCGCGGGAGCAGCGGATGAGCAGTTCTTC; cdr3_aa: CAWSLAGAADEQFF
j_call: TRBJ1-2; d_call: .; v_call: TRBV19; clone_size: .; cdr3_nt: TGTGCCAGTAGTCGGCTTGACTCGGGGAACTATGGCTACACCTTC; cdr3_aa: CASSRLDSGNYGYTF
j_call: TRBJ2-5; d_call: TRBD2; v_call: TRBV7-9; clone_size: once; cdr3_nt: TGTGCCAGCAGCTCCTTACCAGGACTAGCGGAAGAGACCCAGTACTTC; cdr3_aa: CASSSLPGLAEETQYF
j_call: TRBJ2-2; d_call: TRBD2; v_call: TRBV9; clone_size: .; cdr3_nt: TGTGCCAGCAGCCCCAGCGGGAGCACCGGGGAGCTGTTTTTT; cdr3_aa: CASSPSGSTGELFF
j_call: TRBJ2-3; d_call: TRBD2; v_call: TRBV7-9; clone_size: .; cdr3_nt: TGTGCCAGCAGCTTCGAGGTAGCGGGAGGGAGCACAGATACGCAGTATTTT; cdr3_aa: CASSFEVAGGSTDTQYF
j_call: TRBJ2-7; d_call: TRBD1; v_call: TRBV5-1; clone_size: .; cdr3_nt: TGCGCCAGCAGCCCTTCCTCCGGGACAGGGGTTTCCTACGAGCAGTACTTC; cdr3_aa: CASSPSSGTGVSYEQYF
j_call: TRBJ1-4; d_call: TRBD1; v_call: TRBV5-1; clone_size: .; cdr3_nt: TGCGCCAGCAGCACCACTACAGGGGGAAGTGAAAAACTGTTTTTT; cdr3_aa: CASSTTTGGSEKLFF
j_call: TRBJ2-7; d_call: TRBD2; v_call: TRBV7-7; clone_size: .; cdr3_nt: TGTGCCAGCAGCTTAGGGGGCCCTACGGGAGGGCGATCCTACGAGCAGTACTTC; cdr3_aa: CASSLGGPTGGRSYEQYF
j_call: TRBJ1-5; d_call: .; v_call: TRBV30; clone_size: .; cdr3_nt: TGTGCCTGGCGATCGGGGGGGACGACCTATCAGCCCCAGCATTTT; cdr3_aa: CAWRSGGTTYQPQHF
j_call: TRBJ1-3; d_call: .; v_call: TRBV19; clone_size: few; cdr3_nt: TGTGCCAGTAGTCCTTCGGCTGGAAACACCATATATTTT; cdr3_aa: CASSPSAGNTIYF
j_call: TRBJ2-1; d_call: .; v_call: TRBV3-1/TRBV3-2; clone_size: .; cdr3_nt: TGTGCCAGCAGCCAAGTAAGGGTGGGGAGCTCCTACAATGAGCAGTTCTTC; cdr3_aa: CASSQVRVGSSYNEQFF
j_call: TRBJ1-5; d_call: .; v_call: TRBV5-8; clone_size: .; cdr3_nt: TGTGCCAGCAGCAGGGGGGGGCTATCGCCCCAGCATTTT; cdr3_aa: CASSRGGLSPQHF
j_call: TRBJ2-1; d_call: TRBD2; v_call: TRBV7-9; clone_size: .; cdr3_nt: TGTGCCAGCAGCTTAAGACTAGCGGCTATTCACAATGAGCAGTTCTTC; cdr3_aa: CASSLRLAAIHNEQFF
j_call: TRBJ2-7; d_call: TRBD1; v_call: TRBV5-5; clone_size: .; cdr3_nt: TGTGCCAGCAGCTTCGGGACAGAGTCCTACGAGCAGTACTTC; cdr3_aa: CASSFGTESYEQYF
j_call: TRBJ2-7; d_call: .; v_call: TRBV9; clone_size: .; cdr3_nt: TGTGCCAGCAGCGTAGAGGAACAGCCCTACTACGAGCAGTACTTC; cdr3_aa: CASSVEEQPYYEQYF
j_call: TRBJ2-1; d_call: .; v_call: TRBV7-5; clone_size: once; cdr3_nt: TGTGCCAGAGGTCAACAGGGAGCCAGTGGGTCTTACAATGAGCAGTTCTTC; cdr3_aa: CARGQQGASGSYNEQFF
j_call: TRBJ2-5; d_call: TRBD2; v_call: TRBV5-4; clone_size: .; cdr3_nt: TGTGCCAGCAGCCCCCAGCGGGGGGAGACCCAGTACTTC; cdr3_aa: CASSPQRGETQYF
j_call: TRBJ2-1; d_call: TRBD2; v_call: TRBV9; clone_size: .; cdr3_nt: TGTGCCAGCAGCGTAGGAGGCGGGGGGGGTTACAATGAGCAGTTCTTC; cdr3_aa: CASSVGGGGGYNEQFF
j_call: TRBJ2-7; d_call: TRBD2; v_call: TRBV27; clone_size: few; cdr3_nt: TGTGCCAGCAGGAGGACTAGCGGGAGGTCCGAGCAGTACTTC; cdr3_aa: CASRRTSGRSEQYF
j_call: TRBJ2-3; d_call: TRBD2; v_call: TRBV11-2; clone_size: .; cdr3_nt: TGTGCCAGCAGCTTAGGAAGGGGACTAGAGGGCGGCACAGATACGCAGTATTTT; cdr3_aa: CASSLGRGLEGGTDTQYF
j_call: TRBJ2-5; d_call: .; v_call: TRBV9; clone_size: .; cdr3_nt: TGTGCCAGCAGCGTAGGGGCTAGCCCAGCTCCCACGACCTCGGGAGAGACCCAGTACTTC; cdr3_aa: CASSVGASPAPTTSGETQYF
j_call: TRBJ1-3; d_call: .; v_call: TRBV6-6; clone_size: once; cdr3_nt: TGTGCCAGCAGTGCCCGGGGGAAATCTGGAAACACCATATATTTT; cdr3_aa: CASSARGKSGNTIYF
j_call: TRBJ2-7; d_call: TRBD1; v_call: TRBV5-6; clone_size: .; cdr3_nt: TGTGCCAGCAGCCCACAAGGCCTGTCCCGGGACAGGAGCGAGCAGTACTTC; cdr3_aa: CASSPQGLSRDRSEQYF
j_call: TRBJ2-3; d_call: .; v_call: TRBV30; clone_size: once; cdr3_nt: TGTGCCTGGACAGGGGCCCTCACAGATACGCAGTATTTT; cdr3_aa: CAWTGALTDTQYF
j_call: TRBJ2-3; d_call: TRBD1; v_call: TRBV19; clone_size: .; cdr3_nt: TGTGCCAGTAGTATGGGGACAGGGCTGAGCACAGATACGCAGTATTTT; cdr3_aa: CASSMGTGLSTDTQYF
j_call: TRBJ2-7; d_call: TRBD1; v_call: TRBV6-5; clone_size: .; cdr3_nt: TGTGCCAGCAGTCAGGGACAGGGTATTTCCTACGAGCAGTACTTC; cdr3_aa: CASSQGQGISYEQYF
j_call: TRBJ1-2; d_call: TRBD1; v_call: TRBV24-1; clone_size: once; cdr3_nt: TGTGCCACCAGTGATTCCGTGGGACAGTTTAACTATGGCTACACCTTC; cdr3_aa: CATSDSVGQFNYGYTF
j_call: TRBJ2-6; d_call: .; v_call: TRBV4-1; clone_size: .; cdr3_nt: TGCGCCAGCAGCCGGGGGCCCGGGGCCAACGTCCTGACTTTC; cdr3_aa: CASSRGPGANVLTF
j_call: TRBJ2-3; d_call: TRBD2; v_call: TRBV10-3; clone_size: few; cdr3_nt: TGTGCCATCAGTGGGACTAGCGGCACAGATACGCAGTATTTT; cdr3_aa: CAISGTSGTDTQYF
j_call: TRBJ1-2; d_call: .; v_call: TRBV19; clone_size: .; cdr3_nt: TGTGCCAGTAGTATTAGGGACAATCTCTTATTTGGCTACACCTTC; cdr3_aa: CASSIRDNLLFGYTF